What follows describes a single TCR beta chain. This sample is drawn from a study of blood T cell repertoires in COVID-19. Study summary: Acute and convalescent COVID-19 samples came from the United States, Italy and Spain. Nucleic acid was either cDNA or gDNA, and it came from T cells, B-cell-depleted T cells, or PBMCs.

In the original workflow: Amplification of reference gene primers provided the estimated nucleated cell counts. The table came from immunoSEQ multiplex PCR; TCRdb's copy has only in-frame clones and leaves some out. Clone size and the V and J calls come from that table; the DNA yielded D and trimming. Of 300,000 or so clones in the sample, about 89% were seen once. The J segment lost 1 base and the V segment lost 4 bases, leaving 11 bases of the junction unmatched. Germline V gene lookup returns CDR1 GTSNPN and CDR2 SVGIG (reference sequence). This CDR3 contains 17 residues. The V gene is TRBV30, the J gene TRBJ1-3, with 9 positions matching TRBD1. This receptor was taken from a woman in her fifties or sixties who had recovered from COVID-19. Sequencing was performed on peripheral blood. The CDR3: CAWKRDRAYSSGNTIYF. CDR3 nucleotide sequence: TGTGCCTGGAAAAGGGACAGGGCCTATTCTTCTGGAAACACCATATATTTT.